The T cell receptor (beta chain) under discussion was sequenced for a study of shared clonotypes between healthy human individuals. Trimming at V came to 4 bases and at J to 5 bases, leaving 5 bases not matched to a gene. The CDR3 length is 15 residues. Germline V gene sequence: CDR1 SGHRS, CDR2 YFSETQ. Clones were sequenced by immunoSEQ multiplex PCR, and TCRdb holds only the in-frame ones, with some missing. Found here are approximately 350,000 clones, around 72% of them singletons; the top ten hold 9% to 12%. The chain joins TRBV5-1 to TRBJ2-2; 10 bases are shared with TRBD2. The sequenced material came from memory CD4+ T cells sorted from blood. Subset meaning: CD45RA-negative fraction. The clonotype originates from a man aged 30 to 39 in good health. CDR3 nucleotide sequence: TGCGCCAGCAGCGACTCTAGCGGGAGTACCGGGGAGCTGTTTTTT. Its protein product is CASSDSSGSTGELFF.